This TCR beta chain was sequenced for a study of cytomegalovirus exposure and HLA in healthy donors (dated by TCRdb to the late 2010s). Study-wide context: The 700 or so repertoires of the first cohort and the 95 to 150 validation repertoires were produced on the same platform, according to a later analysis. High-throughput TCR immunosequencing, statistical association of individual TCRs with disease status, and machine learning were combined to predict cytomegalovirus infection status. The study was designed to test whether signatures of past pathogen exposure could be identified by cataloging public T cell receptors. In addition to the first cohort of several hundred subjects, a separate validation cohort of under 150 different subjects was used. Study-level results and caveats: The classifier was reported to diagnose cytomegalovirus status with high specificity and sensitivity in both the original cohort and the validation cohort. Across donors, most TCR sequences were observed very rarely, whereas some public TCRs were present in many individuals. A later analysis lacked HLA typing for the validation cohort, so it scored co-occurrence in that cohort across all 120 or so repertoires. Three of the identified cytomegalovirus-associated TCR beta chains were confirmed in vitro to be specific for cytomegalovirus antigens. A total of 164 TCR beta chains were listed by the study as associated with cytomegalovirus. A later analysis found that TCRs clustered in the first cohort also tended to co-occur in the 120 validation repertoires, with approximately 93% of cluster scores above 0. The authors suggested that the approach could potentially be generalized to other disease states and immunological phenotypes.

Of note for this clone: Its specific antigen is unknown. No base quality values were provided; no much bigger clone lies one nucleotide off.

The library was prepared using the immunoSEQ multiplex PCR assay. From the authors' description of their analysis: To diagnose cytomegalovirus status from the catalog of TCR beta chain sequences, a statistical classification framework was built. In TCRdb, the immuneACCESS table is reduced to in-frame sequences with V and J assigned. These tables do not hold every clone; where another copy was compared, an unresolved V gene accounts for under half, and the others remain unexplained. The V and J calls and clone size are taken from that table; D and trimming were inferred from the DNA. The sample includes approximately 120,000 clones, with 89% observed a single time. Approximately 1% of the sample lies in the top ten. According to the germline V gene (reference sequence), CDR1 reads WNHNN and CDR2 reads SYGVQD. From cysteine to phenylalanine, the CDR3 is 13 amino acids long. This entry keeps only the CDR3 DNA: 39 bases, framed from base 1. Deletion took 4 bases off V and 0 bases off J, with a span of 7 bases between the germline ends.

The donors were included in the validation cohort of some 120 subjects, a group kept apart from the roughly 700-subject first cohort. The chain was built from TRBV10-1 and TRBJ2-7, with no confidently assigned D gene. The specimen was PBMCs. The clonotype comes from a woman younger than 35 in good health and CMV-seronegative. The CDR3 in this case is CASSGASSYEQYF. The nucleotides are TGCGCCAGCAGTGGAGCTAGCTCCTACGAGCAGTACTTC.